This is a list of T cell receptor beta chains from one sample in a study of OX40 agonist ivuxolimab in advanced cancers. Profiling relied on immunoSEQ multiplex PCR, and the TCRdb table lists in-frame clones only, not all of them. The sample lists 60,000 to 70,000 clones; about 85% were seen once. Source: CD4+ or CD8+ T cells sorted from blood, taken in a trial of the OX40 agonist ivuxolimab. Receptors originate from an adult with an advanced solid tumor such as melanoma, head and neck, liver or kidney cancer. CDR3s include the opening cysteine and the closing phenylalanine or tryptophan. D genes are given only for firm matches.

D: -
V: TRBV7-9
J: TRBJ2-1
CDR3: CASSLVPPDNEQFF

D: -
V: TRBV15
J: TRBJ2-3
CDR3: CATSRDRLTATDTQYF

D: -
V: TRBV6-4
J: TRBJ1-3
CDR3: CASSDGGGSGYGNTIYF

D: TRBD2
V: TRBV19
J: TRBJ2-5
CDR3: CASSLRTSGGVRETQYF

D: TRBD1
V: TRBV7-2
J: TRBJ1-2
CDR3: CASSRGDGQVGGYTF

D: TRBD1
V: TRBV6-5
J: TRBJ1-4
CDR3: CASSWSGTGTEKLFF

D: -
V: TRBV30
J: TRBJ2-3
CDR3: CAWILRGGPLNTQYF

D: -
V: TRBV27
J: TRBJ2-7
CDR3: CASKSLGVLGPYEQYF

D: -
V: TRBV6-5
J: TRBJ2-3
CDR3: CASRGRLVSTDTQYF

D: TRBD2
V: TRBV10-2
J: TRBJ2-3
CDR3: CASMLGLAGGPSSTDTQYF

D: TRBD1
V: TRBV25-1
J: TRBJ1-6
CDR3: CASSEYRGTGSYNSPLHF

D: TRBD1
V: TRBV5-4
J: TRBJ1-4
CDR3: CASSSKTGVEKLFF

D: -
V: TRBV29-1
J: TRBJ2-1
CDR3: CSVERSARYNEQFF

D: -
V: TRBV7-8
J: TRBJ1-1
CDR3: CASSLNVGHPNTEAFF

D: -
V: TRBV7-3
J: TRBJ1-1
CDR3: CASSLWMNTEAFF

D: TRBD2
V: TRBV5-1
J: TRBJ2-1
CDR3: CASTLVAGSSYNEQFF

D: -
V: TRBV12-5
J: TRBJ2-1
CDR3: CASGSGTLNNEQFF

D: TRBD2
V: TRBV7-2
J: TRBJ2-2
CDR3: CASSASGSVTGELFF

D: -
V: TRBV25-1
J: TRBJ2-3
CDR3: CASSRLSTDTQYF

D: TRBD1
V: TRBV4-1
J: TRBJ1-2
CDR3: CASSQDWTGALQSPGYTF

D: -
V: TRBV19
J: TRBJ1-1
CDR3: CASSIRGEVTEAFF

D: TRBD1
V: TRBV2
J: TRBJ2-2
CDR3: CASSLGGTGTGELFF

D: TRBD1
V: TRBV15
J: TRBJ1-1
CDR3: CATSRQGAWKAFF

D: -
V: TRBV9
J: TRBJ2-1
CDR3: CASSVGRERGGNNEQFF

D: -
V: TRBV21-1
J: TRBJ1-1
CDR3: CASRIRDNTQQERTEAFF

D: -
V: TRBV11-2
J: TRBJ1-2
CDR3: CASSLSGTRGGYTF

D: -
V: TRBV19
J: TRBJ1-3
CDR3: CASSMGGSGNTIYF

D: -
V: TRBV10-2
J: TRBJ2-3
CDR3: CASRISGPTDTQYF

D: -
V: TRBV11-2
J: TRBJ1-1
CDR3: CASSLAGALVAFF

D: TRBD2
V: TRBV11-2
J: TRBJ2-7
CDR3: CASIPGTSGYEQYF

D: -
V: TRBV5-4
J: TRBJ2-1
CDR3: CASSLDGRVTYNEQFF

D: -
V: TRBV7-9
J: TRBJ1-4
CDR3: CASSLARSIEKLFF

D: -
V: TRBV7-2
J: TRBJ2-7
CDR3: CASSLSTGPYEQYF

D: -
V: TRBV11-2
J: TRBJ1-2
CDR3: CASSLEAGDYGYTF

D: -
V: TRBV10-3
J: TRBJ2-3
CDR3: CAISLEVTDTQYF

D: TRBD1
V: TRBV7-2
J: TRBJ2-7
CDR3: CASSLVPGGIYEQYF

D: -
V: TRBV7-8
J: TRBJ2-7
CDR3: CASSLGTASYEQYF

D: -
V: TRBV27
J: TRBJ1-2
CDR3: CASSKQGHDGYTF

D: -
V: TRBV5-6
J: TRBJ2-6
CDR3: CASSRQALFSGANVLTF

D: -
V: TRBV7-2
J: TRBJ1-1
CDR3: CASSLARGQNTEAFF

D: -
V: TRBV2
J: TRBJ1-3
CDR3: CASSVEGVTDTIYF

D: -
V: TRBV25-1
J: TRBJ1-4
CDR3: CASTQGGNEKLFF

D: TRBD2
V: TRBV19
J: TRBJ2-1
CDR3: CASSIGTRAGGSYNEQFF

D: TRBD1
V: TRBV5-1
J: TRBJ1-2
CDR3: CASSMDRVTGYTF

D: -
V: TRBV7-6
J: TRBJ1-2
CDR3: CASSPGQGYGYTF

D: -
V: TRBV6-5
J: TRBJ1-2
CDR3: CASSYSRAGRDGYTF

D: -
V: TRBV10-1
J: TRBJ2-3
CDR3: CASSRTPGIHTQYF

D: TRBD2
V: TRBV11-3
J: TRBJ2-3
CDR3: CASSPRSGGTDTQYF

D: TRBD2
V: TRBV5-6
J: TRBJ2-1
CDR3: CASSLGSGTSVSEQFF

D: -
V: TRBV5-1
J: TRBJ2-5
CDR3: CASSLVPGQQETQYF